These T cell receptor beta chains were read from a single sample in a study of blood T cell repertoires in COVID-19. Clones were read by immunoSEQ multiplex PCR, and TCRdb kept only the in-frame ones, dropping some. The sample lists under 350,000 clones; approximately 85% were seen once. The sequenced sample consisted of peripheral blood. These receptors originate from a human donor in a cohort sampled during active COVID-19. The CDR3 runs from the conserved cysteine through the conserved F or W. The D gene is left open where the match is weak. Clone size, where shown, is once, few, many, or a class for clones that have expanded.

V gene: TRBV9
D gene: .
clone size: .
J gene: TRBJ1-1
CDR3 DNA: TGTGCCAGCAGCGTAGACCCCACCGGGATTGAAGCTTTCTTT
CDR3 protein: CASSVDPTGIEAFF

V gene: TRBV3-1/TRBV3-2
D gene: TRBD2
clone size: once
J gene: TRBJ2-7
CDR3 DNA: TGTGCCAGCAGCCAAGGCAACTCCGGGAGGGAGCAGTACTTC
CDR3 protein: CASSQGNSGREQYF

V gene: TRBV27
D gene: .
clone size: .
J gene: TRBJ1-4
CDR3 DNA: TGTGCCAGCTCGTGGGCCAGGGAGGGCCATAGTAGGGAAATGGGAAGACTGTTTTTT
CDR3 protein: CASSWAREGHSREMGRLFF

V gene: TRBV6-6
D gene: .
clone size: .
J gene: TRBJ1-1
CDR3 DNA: TGTGCCAGCAGTAAGACAGAGAACACTGAAGCTTTCTTT
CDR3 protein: CASSKTENTEAFF

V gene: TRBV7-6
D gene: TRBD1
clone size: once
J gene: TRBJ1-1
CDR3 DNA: TGTGCCAGCAGCTCTTCGACAGGGTCCCGTACTAACATCAACACTGAAGCTTTCTTT
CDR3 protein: CASSSSTGSRTNINTEAFF

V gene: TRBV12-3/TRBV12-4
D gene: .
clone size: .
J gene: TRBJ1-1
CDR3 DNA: TGTGCCAGCAGACCGAAGTTTAGTGAAGCTTTCTTT
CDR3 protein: CASRPKFSEAFF

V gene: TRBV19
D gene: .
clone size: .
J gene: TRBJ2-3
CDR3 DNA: TGTGCCAGTACCAAATACCCAGGTACTACAGATACGCAGTATTTT
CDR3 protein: CASTKYPGTTDTQYF

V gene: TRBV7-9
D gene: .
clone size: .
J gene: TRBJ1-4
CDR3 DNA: TGTGCCAGCAGCCAGGAGGGACGTCGTGAAAAACTGTTTTTT
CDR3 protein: CASSQEGRREKLFF

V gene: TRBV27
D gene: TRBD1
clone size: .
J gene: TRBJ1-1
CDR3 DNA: TGTGCCAGCTACATAGACAGGGTGGGCACTGAAGCTTTCTTT
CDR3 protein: CASYIDRVGTEAFF

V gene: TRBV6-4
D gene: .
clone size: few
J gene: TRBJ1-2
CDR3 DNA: TGTGCCAGCAGACCGACTAACAGGGAGTTTGGCTACACCTTC
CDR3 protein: CASRPTNREFGYTF

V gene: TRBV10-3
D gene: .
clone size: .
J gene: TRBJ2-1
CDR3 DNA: TGTGCCATCAGTGGCGGAGCAGCATACAATGAGCAGTTCTTC
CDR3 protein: CAISGGAAYNEQFF

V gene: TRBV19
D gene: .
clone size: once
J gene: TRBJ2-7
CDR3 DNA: TGTGCCAGTAGTCAGCAAAGCAGGAAGGCCTACGAGCAGTACTTC
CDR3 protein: CASSQQSRKAYEQYF

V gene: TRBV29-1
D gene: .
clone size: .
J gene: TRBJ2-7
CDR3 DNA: TGCAGCGTTGAAGGGGGTCAGGGTGTCAGCGAGCAGTACTTC
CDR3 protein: CSVEGGQGVSEQYF

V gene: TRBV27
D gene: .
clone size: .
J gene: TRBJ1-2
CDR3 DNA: TGTGCCAGCAGTTTAAAAGGCGGAATCCATGGCTACACCTTC
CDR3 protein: CASSLKGGIHGYTF

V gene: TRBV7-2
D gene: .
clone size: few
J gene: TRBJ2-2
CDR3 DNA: TGTGCCAGCAGCTTAGTTCTGAACACCGGGGAGCTGTTTTTT
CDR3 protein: CASSLVLNTGELFF

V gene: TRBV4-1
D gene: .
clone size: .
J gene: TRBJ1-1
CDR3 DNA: TGCGCCAGCAGTCTCCAGGGAGGCACTGAAGCTTTCTTT
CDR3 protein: CASSLQGGTEAFF

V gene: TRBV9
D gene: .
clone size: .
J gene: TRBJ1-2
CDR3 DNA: TGTGCCAGCAGCGTAGAACCGGGGAGCTATGGCTACACCTTC
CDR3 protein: CASSVEPGSYGYTF

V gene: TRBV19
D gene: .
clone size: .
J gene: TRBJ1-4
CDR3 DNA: TGTGCCAGTAGTATTTCGTACAGTTCAACTAATGAAAAACTGTTTTTT
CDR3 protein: CASSISYSSTNEKLFF

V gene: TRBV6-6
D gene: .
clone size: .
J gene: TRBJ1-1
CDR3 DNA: TGTGCCAGCAGCCCCCAGGGTTATGAAGCTTTCTTT
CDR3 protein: CASSPQGYEAFF

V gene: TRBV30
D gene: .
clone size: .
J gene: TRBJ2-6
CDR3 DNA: TGTGCCTGGAGTGTCGGTAACTCTGGGGCCAACGTCCTGACTTTC
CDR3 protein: CAWSVGNSGANVLTF

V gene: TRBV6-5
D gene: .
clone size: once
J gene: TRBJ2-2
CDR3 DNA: TGTGCCAGCAGTTGGGGGCTCACCGGGGAGCTGTTTTTT
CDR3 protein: CASSWGLTGELFF

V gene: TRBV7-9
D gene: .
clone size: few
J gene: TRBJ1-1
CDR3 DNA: TGTGCCAGCAGCTCAGGACAGAAAGCTTTCTTT
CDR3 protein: CASSSGQKAFF

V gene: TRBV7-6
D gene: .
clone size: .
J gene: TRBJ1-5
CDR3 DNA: TGTGCCAGCAGCCCTCAGGACAGAATTCTCGAAGATCAGCCCCAGCATTTT
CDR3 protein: CASSPQDRILEDQPQHF

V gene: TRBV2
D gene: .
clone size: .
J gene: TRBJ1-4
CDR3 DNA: TGTGCCAGCAGTGCCCGCCAGGGTAATAATGAAAAACTGTTTTTT
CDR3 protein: CASSARQGNNEKLFF

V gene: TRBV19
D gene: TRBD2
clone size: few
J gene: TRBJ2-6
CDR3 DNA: TGTGCCAGTACCAGGAAATCTATCCTTAGCGGGTTACTCTCTGGGGCCAACGTCCTGACTTTC
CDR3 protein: CASTRKSILSGLLSGANVLTF

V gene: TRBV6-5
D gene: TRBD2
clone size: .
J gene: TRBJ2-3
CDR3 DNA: TGTGCCAGCAGTTACTTGTCGGGGGGTGTCGATACGCAGTATTTT
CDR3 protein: CASSYLSGGVDTQYF

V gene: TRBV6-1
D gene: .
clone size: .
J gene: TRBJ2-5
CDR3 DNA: TGTGCCAGCAGTGAAGAGAGTATGTTCTTCAAAGAGACCCAGTACTTC
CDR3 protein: CASSEESMFFKETQYF

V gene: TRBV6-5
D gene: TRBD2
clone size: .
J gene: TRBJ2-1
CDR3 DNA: TGTGCCAGCAGTTACGGCGGGGGGCAATACAATGAGCAGTTCTTC
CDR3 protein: CASSYGGGQYNEQFF

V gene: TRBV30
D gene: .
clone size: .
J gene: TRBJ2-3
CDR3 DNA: TGTGCCTGGAGTGTCCAGGACGGAGGAGCAGATACGCAGTATTTT
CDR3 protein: CAWSVQDGGADTQYF